This T cell receptor (beta chain) was obtained from a study of shared clonotypes between healthy human individuals. Study in general: Each donor's CD4 naive and CD4 memory cells filled three plates apiece, CD8 naive two, and CD8 memory one.

Using immunoSEQ multiplex PCR, the repertoire was profiled, and TCRdb retains in-frame clones only, with some absent. The sample consists of roughly 520,000 clones, approximately 95% of them appearing once. Comments on this clone: Other nucleotide sequences from this sample produce the same CDR3.

The sequenced sample consisted of naive CD4+ T cells sorted from blood. Subset specified: CD45RA+ positively selected. The sequence came from a woman in her thirties in good health.

The CDR3 is CSARKDGYTF. For the CDR3, the DNA is TGCAGTGCAAGAAAGGATGGCTACACCTTC. The J gene is TRBJ1-2, the V gene TRBV20-1; no definite D call. With 6 bases removed from V and 6 bases from J, the gap between germline ends came to 8 bases. CDR3 length equals 10 residues. The germline V gene encodes CDR1 DFQATT and CDR2 SNEGSKA (reference sequence).